These 27 T cell receptor beta chains were sequenced from one sample in a study of beta chain features in type 1 diabetes (dated by TCRdb to 2017 to 2018). Libraries were prepared through the immunoSEQ multiplex PCR assay. The entire isolated RNA was reverse transcribed using the High Capacity cDNA Reverse Transcription Kit, and thus expressed TCRB transcripts were sequenced. TCRdb obtained this table from immuneACCESS and retained in-frame rearrangements with V and J assigned. These tables miss some clones; where compared with another copy, unresolved V genes account for less than half of the shortfall, and the remainder is unexplained. In all, the sample holds under 950,000 clones, and roughly 16% of those were seen once. The ten largest clones represent about 0.025% of the sample. The sequenced sample consisted of naive CD4+ T cells from blood. Interpreted using the paper, the cell subset or site label stands for: true naive CD4+ T cells. The receptors were sampled from a woman aged 18-29 years in good health.

This clone was picked up a small number of times. CDR3 residues: CASSLLAGIEETQYF. As DNA, the CDR3 is TGTGCCAGCAGTTTACTAGCGGGAATCGAAGAGACCCAGTACTTC. The rearrangement links TRBV27 to TRBJ2-5, with 9 bases fitting TRBD2. This CDR3 contains 15 residues. After removal of 2 bases from V and 3 bases from J, the junction contained 4 bases not matched to a gene. Germline CDR1 is MNHEY and CDR2 is SMNVEV (reference sequence).

This clone occurred a few times. Germline and junction disagree at one end, which may indicate a read error. The chain employs TRBV11-1 and TRBJ2-7, with TRBD2 matching 9 bases. The germline gives CDR1 SGHAT, CDR2 FQDESV (reference sequence). This CDR3 is built from 14 residues. CDR3 sequence (DNA): TGTGCCAGCAGTTTAGCGGGAGCTGGCGACGAGCAGTACTTC. This gives the protein CASSLAGAGDEQYF.

The chain has TRBV9 and TRBJ1-2; a weak D match, TRBD1 (6 bases). With 0 bases removed from V and 8 bases from J, the gap between germline ends came to 11 bases. The CDR3 sequence is 13 residues long. Germline CDR1 reads SGDLS; CDR2 reads YYNGEE. CDR3 in DNA: TGTGCCAGCAGCGTAGACACAGGGATCGGCTACACCTTC. This sequence encodes CASSVDTGIGYTF.

This clone has only a few counts. The chain uses TRBV7-2 and TRBJ2-3; 7 nucleotides align to TRBD1. The CDR3 contains 15 residues. V dropped 7 bases and J dropped 2; count of bases not matched to a gene: 9. Looked up from germline, CDR1 is SGHTA and CDR2 is FQGNSA. This CDR3 reads CASTLLGGDTDTQYF. CDR3 nucleotides: TGTGCCAGCACCCTATTAGGGGGCGACACAGATACGCAGTATTTT. Full variable domain (rest looked up from reference TRBV7-2 and TRBJ2-3): GAGVSQSPSNKVTEKGKDVELRCDPISGHTALYWYRQSLGQGLEFLIYFQGNSAPDKSGLPSDRFSAERTGGSVSTLTIQRTQQEDSAVYLCASTLLGGDTDTQYFGPGTRLTVL.

V and J are TRBV6-5 and TRBJ2-3; unclear D gene. This CDR3 spans 13 amino acids. Trimming pared 8 bases from V and 3 bases from J, leaving 12 bases between. Germline V CDR1 and CDR2: MNHEY, SVGAGI. The CDR3 loop reads CASQHDGTDTQYF. The CDR3 nucleotides read TGTGCCAGCCAACACGACGGAACAGATACGCAGTATTTT.

This clone was counted only a few times. The rearrangement links TRBV28 to TRBJ2-1, with a tentative D call TRBD2 (6 bases). V lost 5 bases, J lost 0 bases, and 17 bases lay in between. The germline V gene has CDR1 MDHEN and CDR2 SYDVKM. The CDR3 has 17 amino acids. Here the CDR3 reads CASSTPLSGLSYNEQFF. DNA for the CDR3: TGTGCCAGCAGTACCCCCCTCAGCGGGCTCTCCTACAATGAGCAGTTCTTC.

This clone was counted a few times. V is TRBV4-2 and J is TRBJ1-4; possibly TRBD1 for D (5 bases). Trimming cost V 4 bases and J 4 bases, with 19 bases left between them. Germline CDR1 and CDR2: LGHNA and YNFKEQ. The CDR3 loop spans 17 amino acids. The CDR3: CASSRDLGGPFNEKLFF. In DNA, the CDR3 is TGTGCCAGCAGCCGTGACCTTGGGGGTCCCTTTAATGAAAAACTGTTTTTT.

This clone was counted between two and nine times. This sequence joins TRBV4-3 and TRBJ1-2; D unclear. From germline, CDR1 is LGHNA and CDR2 YSLEER. V was shortened by 0 bases and J by 7 bases, with 15 bases between the two germline ends. The CDR3 has 15 residues. The CDR3 DNA sequence: TGCGCCAGCAGCCAAGAAAGGGAGGGAATTCTTGGCTACACCTTC. Translating gives CASSQEREGILGYTF.

This chain uses TRBV19 with TRBJ2-2; 7 bases agree with TRBD1. The CDR3 is made up of 14 amino acids. Germline V CDR1 and CDR2: LNHDA, SQIVND (reference sequence). V was pared by 6 bases and J by 8 bases, with 9 bases of the junction left unmatched. In nucleotides, the CDR3 is TGTGCCAGTAGAAAGACAGGGTTTGCAGGGGAGCTGTTTTTT. Translating gives CASRKTGFAGELFF.

The J gene is TRBJ2-5, the V gene TRBV27; D may be TRBD1 (5 bases). The CDR3 runs to 14 residues. Trimming removed 2 bases from V and 5 bases from J, with 12 bases in between. Germline V gene lookup returns CDR1 MNHEY and CDR2 SMNVEV (reference sequence). CDR3 bases: TGTGCCAGCAGTTTAGTGGAAAAGGGGGAGACCCAGTACTTC. Residues: CASSLVEKGETQYF.

This chain connects TRBV29-1 to TRBJ2-5; D unresolved. Germline CDR1 and CDR2: SQVTM and ANQGSEA. V was clipped by 2 bases and J by 4 bases, with 11 bases between them. The CDR3 has 13 amino acids. The CDR3 DNA is TGCAGCGTTGAACTGGGTTCAGGAGAGACCCAGTACTTC. Its translation: CSVELGSGETQYF.

Only a few counts were recorded for this clone. The gene calls are TRBV7-9 and TRBJ2-2, with D perhaps matching TRBD1 or TRBD2 (6 bases each). This CDR3 has 14 amino acids. Germline loops: CDR1 SEHNR, CDR2 FQNEAQ (reference sequence). The ends were cut back, 5 bases at V and 6 bases at J, with 13 bases in the middle. The CDR3 loop reads CASSRSGAAGELFF. The CDR3 DNA is TGTGCCAGCAGCCGCTCGGGGGCGGCCGGGGAGCTGTTTTTT.

The V call is TRBV7-9, the J call TRBJ2-7; 8 positions agree with TRBD2. Germline CDR1 SEHNR, CDR2 FQNEAQ (reference sequence). The CDR3 consists of 14 residues. V gave up 8 bases and J gave up 4 bases; unmatched junction bases: 10. Here the CDR3 reads CASERSGSKYEQYF. As DNA, the CDR3 is TGTGCCAGCGAGAGGAGCGGGAGTAAGTACGAGCAGTACTTC.

The gene calls are TRBV10-3 and TRBJ2-7; maybe TRBD2 (6 bases). The CDR3 sequence is 15 residues long. Between the trimmed V and J ends, which lost 4 bases and 4 bases, there was a span of 17 bases. CDR1 and CDR2 (germline): ENHRY, SYGVKD. The CDR3 protein is CAISGTTSQVYEQYF. The CDR3 DNA follows: TGTGCCATCAGTGGGACTACCTCCCAAGTGTACGAGCAGTACTTC.

This clone was picked up a small number of times. For the CDR3, the DNA is TGTGCCAGCCCGGGACAGGGCCCAATGAACACTGAAGCTTTCTTT. This translates into CASPGQGPMNTEAFF. The gene calls are TRBV28 and TRBJ1-1; the match to TRBD1 covers 9 bases. This CDR3 is 15 amino acids long. Germline V lookup: CDR1 MDHEN, CDR2 SYDVKM. The J segment lost 0 bases and the V segment lost 8 bases, leaving 7 bases of the junction unmatched.

V usage is TRBV11-2 and J usage is TRBJ2-5, with TRBD2 identical over 7 bases. The V segment lost 5 bases and the J segment 2 bases; nucleotides outside the gene matches: 8. CDR1 SGHAT and CDR2 FQNNGV come from the germline V gene. The CDR3 runs 15 residues. CDR3 DNA sequence: TGTGCCAGCAGCCCAGGGCCTAGCGGACAAGAGACCCAGTACTTC. Amino acids: CASSPGPSGQETQYF.

This clone was counted between two and nine times. The rearrangement uses TRBV7-2 and TRBJ2-7, with a possible D match to TRBD1 (6 bases). V was pared by 1 base and J by 2 bases, with 9 bases between. Germline V gene lookup returns CDR1 SGHTA and CDR2 FQGNSA. The CDR3 length is 14 residues. The CDR3 reads CASSLVPGAYEQYF. For the CDR3, the DNA is TGTGCCAGCAGCTTAGTGCCAGGGGCCTACGAGCAGTACTTC.

Turning to this clone: This sample includes further DNA sequences coding for the same CDR3. The chain uses TRBV7-2 and TRBJ2-2, with 7 nucleotides matching TRBD2. The CDR3 is 13 residues long. V lost 5 bases and J lost 4; bases outside the gene matches: 1. Looked up from germline, CDR1 is SGHTA and CDR2 is FQGNSA. Here the CDR3 reads CASSPGGTGELFF. CDR3 bases: TGTGCCAGCAGCCCGGGGGGCACCGGGGAGCTGTTTTTT.

This chain links TRBV28 with TRBJ2-3; 12 nucleotides match TRBD2. Germline V CDR1 and CDR2: MDHEN, SYDVKM. V lost 3 bases to trimming and J lost 0 bases; unmatched junction nucleotides: 7. The length of the CDR3 is 18 residues. The chain's CDR3 is CASSFIGLAGGSTDTQYF. The CDR3 nucleotides read TGTGCCAGCAGTTTTATAGGCCTAGCGGGAGGGAGCACAGATACGCAGTATTTT.

This clone was seen only a few times. This chain joins TRBV7-9 and TRBJ2-1, with D hard to call. The CDR3 runs to 13 residues. CDR1 and CDR2 from the germline V gene are SEHNR and FQNEAQ (reference sequence). Trimming shortened V by 3 bases and J by 6 bases, and 9 bases separated the two germline ends. Here the CDR3 reads CASSFPLTNEQFF. DNA for the CDR3: TGTGCCAGCAGCTTCCCCCTAACCAATGAGCAGTTCTTC. Drawing the rest from reference TRBV7-9 and TRBJ2-1, the complete variable domain is DTGVSQNPRHKITKRGQNVTFRCDPISEHNRLYWYRQTLGQGPEFLTYFQNEAQLEKSRLLSDRFSAERPKGSFSTLEIQRTEQGDSAMYLCASSFPLTNEQFFGPGTRLTVL.

The V and J genes are TRBV4-3 and TRBJ1-5; 9 bases fit TRBD1. This CDR3 region has 21 residues. Unmatched junction bases numbered 24, after V lost 0 bases and J lost 9 bases. In germline, CDR1 is LGHNA, CDR2 YSLEER. The CDR3 loop reads CASSQDAYRGPGTGYYRPQHF. The CDR3 DNA reads as TGCGCCAGCAGCCAAGATGCCTACAGAGGACCCGGGACAGGGTACTACCGGCCCCAGCATTTT.

This clone was recorded a few times. The V gene is TRBV29-1, the J gene TRBJ2-1; TRBD2 agrees at 13 bases. Germline-derived CDR1 and CDR2 are SQVTM and ANQGSEA. The V and J ends lost 4 bases and 6 bases, in that order; junction bases with no gene match: 12. The CDR3 length is 17 residues. The CDR3 DNA reads as TGCAGCGTTGTCCGGACTAGCGGGAGTCATCGCAGCAATGAGCAGTTCTTC. The encoded protein is CSVVRTSGSHRSNEQFF.

V is TRBV7-2 and J is TRBJ2-7; D remains ambiguous. The germline V gene encodes CDR1 SGHTA and CDR2 FQGNSA. Between the trimmed V and J ends, which lost 1 base and 3 bases, there was a span of 10 bases. This CDR3 is built from 14 residues. The CDR3 here is CASSLVRSGYEQYF. The CDR3 coding sequence is TGTGCCAGCAGCTTAGTACGATCAGGCTACGAGCAGTACTTC.

This clone was counted between two and nine times. The chain is built from TRBV10-3 and TRBJ2-6, with D perhaps matching TRBD1 or TRBD2 (5 bases each). This CDR3 is 18 amino acids long. V lost 6 bases and J 0 bases, leaving 18 bases between the germline ends. CDR1 is ENHRY and CDR2 is SYGVKD in the germline V gene. The CDR3 region is CAIRAGRATLSGANVLTF. The CDR3 DNA reads as TGTGCCATCAGGGCAGGGAGAGCTACGCTCTCTGGGGCCAACGTCCTGACTTTC.

This clone has only a few counts. The V and J genes are TRBV6-5 and TRBJ2-3, with TRBD2 identical over 8 bases. J gave up 1 base and V 1 base, and 1 base lay outside the gene matches. The CDR3 length is 15 residues. Germline values: CDR1 MNHEY, CDR2 SVGAGI. The CDR3, as DNA: TGTGCCAGCAGTTACTGGCGGGAGGGCACAGATACGCAGTATTTT. It translates to CASSYWREGTDTQYF.

For the CDR3, the DNA is TGTGCCATCAGTGACCCCTCGACAGGGGAGGACACAGATACGCAGTATTTT. Its protein product is CAISDPSTGEDTDTQYF. The rearrangement joins TRBV10-3 to TRBJ2-3; 8 bases line up with TRBD1. The CDR3 spans 17 residues. Germline V gene sequence: CDR1 ENHRY, CDR2 SYGVKD. Trimming removed 3 bases from V and 2 bases from J; junction bases left unmatched: 10.

The gene calls are TRBV6-5 and TRBJ2-6; D remains ambiguous. CDR3 size: 13 residues. V lost 7 bases and J lost 3, with 7 bases in between. CDR1 is MNHEY, CDR2 SVGAGI, per germline. This CDR3 reads CASMGGGANVLTF. The CDR3, as DNA: TGTGCCAGCATGGGTGGTGGGGCCAACGTCCTGACTTTC.